A single TCR beta chain is shown here with its context. Its specific antigen is unknown. There are no base qualities to consult, and no much larger clone falls within one base. V lost 4 bases and J lost 4 bases; the stretch between them is 18 bases long. Per the germline V gene (reference sequence), SGHNT is the CDR1 and YYREEE is the CDR2. Its CDR3 holds 15 amino acids, cysteine through phenylalanine. The CDR3 DNA has 45 bases and is translated from base 1. Library preparation used the immunoSEQ multiplex PCR assay. For the multiplex PCR, a mixture combining 60 forward primers for TCR Vbeta segments and 13 reverse primers for TCR Jbeta segments was used. The CDR3 region of rearranged TCR beta genes was amplified from genomic DNA with a multiplex PCR assay. The Illumina HiSeq System was used to sequence the amplified TCR beta libraries as 87-base-pair reads. For the original study's pipeline: Across the 600 to 700 repertoires, a later analysis counted tens of millions of unique TCR beta chains, 9.5 million to 13 million of which were shared by at least two donors. Raw reads were error-corrected and collapsed into unique sequences by a nearest-neighbor algorithm in which closely related sequences were merged to remove PCR and sequencing errors. Alignment of CDR3 sequences to IMGT reference sequences was used to assign V, D and J gene segments. Each retained sequence needed at least a six-nucleotide match to both a V gene segment and a J gene segment. Rearrangements were classified as productive when the CDR3 lacked stop codons and remained in frame with V and J, and all other rearrangements were classified as non-productive. Following IMGT convention, CDR3 was defined as the stretch from the second conserved V-encoded cysteine to the conserved J-encoded phenylalanine. The earlier analysis of roughly 590 of the donors excluded any sequence lacking an unambiguous match to a single V gene segment. In an earlier analysis of several hundred of the donors, V segments were called functional above 56.7% productive rearrangements and were called segregating when the between-donor standard deviation exceeded 5%. A statistical classification framework was built for diagnosing cytomegalovirus status from the catalog of TCR beta chain sequences. A later analysis assigned V and J genes by comparing TCR nucleotide sequences with IMGT/GENE-DB human TR gene sequences. Using the TCRdist pipeline, a later analysis assigned CDR3 sequences along with most-parsimonious VDJ recombination scenarios. In a later analysis, every TCR beta chain was defined by the combination of its CDR3 amino acid sequence and its V-gene family, and reads without a unique V-gene family were dropped. In a later analysis, 450 to 600 highly shared, low-generation-probability nucleotide sequences were removed to address suspected cross-contamination and a sequencing artifact. In a later analysis, a clonal expansion index was calculated for each public chain from normalized within-repertoire ranks of inferred template counts. Generation probabilities in a later analysis came from a VDJ recombination model fitted to out-of-frame rearrangements, and those results were checked against IGoR. A later analysis scored TCR-TCR, TCR-HLA and TCR-CMV co-occurrence with hypergeometric tests, applying a repertoire-size bias correction to TCR pairs. A later analysis estimated false discovery rates by permuting HLA or CMV assignments 20 times. In a later analysis, co-occurring TCRs were grouped with DBSCAN, and TCRdist sequence similarity was added when clustering was performed within HLA-allele-positive subsets. Co-occurrence clustering excluded repertoires with fewer than 30,000 or more than 120,000 public chains, plus five with anomalous nucleotide sharing. TCRdb's version of the immuneACCESS table is confined to in-frame rearrangements and falls short of the full clone set. An unresolved V gene accounts for under half of the shortfall where checked; the remainder is of unknown origin. Clone size and V and J calls were adopted from that table, with D and trimming inferred from the DNA. For this sample the table gives hundreds of thousands of clones, of which about 89% were detected only once. The ten largest account for about 1% of the sample.

In total, more than 500 healthy bone marrow donors made up the cohort. At the time of sampling, every cohort member was nominally healthy, though immune exposures that went unrecorded were likely present. The donor was CMV seronegative and belonged to the group of 350 or so seronegative cohort members. Each donor provided a peripheral blood sample, and peripheral blood mononuclear cells were used for TCR beta sequencing. The Qiagen DNeasy Blood Extraction Kit was used to extract genomic DNA from the blood cell samples. This sample was taken from a study of cytomegalovirus exposure and HLA in healthy donors (dated by TCRdb to about 2017). Study-level background: According to an earlier analysis of 450 to 650 of the donors, roughly 180 million T cells yielded roughly 110 million unique TCR beta sequences and 276 Gb of sequence data. Roughly 300 gigabases of sequencing data and roughly 80 million unique TCR sequences made up an early release that covered approximately 650 HLA-typed donors. Of the roughly 400 genotyped donors, approximately 80% were placed in the genetic ancestry cluster associated with self-reported Caucasian donors. The study was designed to test whether signatures of past pathogen exposure could be identified by cataloging public T cell receptors. The study profiled the T cell repertoires of some 610 subjects by immunosequencing and related them to cytomegalovirus serostatus. In addition to the first cohort of around 670 subjects, a separate validation cohort of approximately 130 different subjects was used. To predict cytomegalovirus infection status, the study combined high-throughput TCR immunosequencing, statistical association of individual TCRs with disease status, and machine learning. A later analysis re-analyzed previously published TCR beta repertoires from hundreds of donors and added high-resolution HLA genotyping to study TCR occurrence patterns. Rather than drawing on any new phenotypic data, the later analysis identified candidate immune exposures from TCR beta sequences and the way those sequences occurred across donors. An earlier analysis of 587 of the donors used high-throughput TCR beta sequencing to judge whether each TCR beta V gene segment behaved as functional or pseudogenic. Alongside the repertoire data, information on donor age, sex, ethnicity and CMV serostatus was compiled. A later genetic analysis used genome-wide SNP genotypes for about three fifths of the roughly 700 donors, treating that subset as a discovery cohort. Every discovery cohort repertoire had been produced on one sequencing platform. Class I and class II HLA loci were covered by the typing at four-digit resolution. Typing coverage varied by locus: roughly 629-640 donors for A, B, C, DRB1 and DQB1; approximately 500 for DQA1; over 600 for DPA1; approximately 490 for DPB1. About five DR-DQ haplotypes were treated as single units for association and clustering because of strong linkage in the cohort. Among several hundred genotyped donors of the cohort, an average of roughly 230,000 unique TCR beta nucleotide sequences was sequenced per donor, of which about 19% were non-productive.

General study outcomes and caveats: The study gave a list of more than 150 TCR beta chains associated with cytomegalovirus. A later analysis reported that several top co-occurrence clusters appeared linked to parvovirus B19, influenza, CMV and Epstein-Barr virus. The presence/absence analyses assumed that sequencing depth was roughly uniform across donors, and that assumption may not be true. According to the authors, the approach could potentially be generalized to other disease states and immunological phenotypes. Approximately 18 rarely observed V segments, including chromosome 9 orphons, were excluded from the earlier analysis of 550 to 700 of the donors because counts were too low. When HLA alleles, especially DR and DQ, strongly co-occurred, attributing TCR associations to individual alleles was difficult. A further reported finding was that TCR beta sequences accurately predicted the HLA-A and HLA-B alleles for most subjects in the first cohort. Broadly in line with IMGT annotations, most TCR beta V segments showed up in productive rearrangements about 90% or about 30% of the time in an earlier analysis of 587 of the donors. Most TCR sequences were seen in very few donors, while some public TCRs were found in many individuals. A later analysis found that HLA-associated TCR beta chains were more clonally expanded and had lower generation probabilities than equally common non-associated chains. Because HLA typing was unavailable for some donors at each locus, only the typed subset was used in association tests. This cohort had only TCR beta chains sequenced, and the lack of alpha or paired-chain data limited which features could be detected. Compared with the 666-donor mean, donors in an Asian-associated ancestry cluster had fewer N-insertions in productive TCRs, according to a later genetic analysis. Linkage disequilibrium might explain the correlated functional status among segregating V segments, but an unknown experimental factor could not be excluded. The only immune exposure information available for the cohort was CMV serostatus. According to a later analysis, most CMV-associated TCR beta chains appeared to be HLA-restricted, and the HLA associations seemed to be driven largely by CMV exposure. A cluster of highly shared sequence variants was judged likely to be a technical artifact of the sequencing pipeline. A later genetic analysis associated a missense DCLRE1C variant with V-gene and J-gene trimming of TCR beta chains, and an independent cohort replicated the association. Because the 87-base-pair reads could not distinguish some IMGT-functional V segments, including TRBV6-2 and TRBV6-3, those segments were excluded. According to a later analysis, TCR association rates differed among HLA loci, with DRB1 alleles showing the most associated TCRs and HLA-C alleles showing the fewest. In a later analysis, 16,951 TCR beta sequences were associated with specific HLA alleles at a false discovery rate of 0.05. The classifier was reported to diagnose cytomegalovirus status with high specificity and sensitivity in both the original and validation cohorts. In vitro tests confirmed that a few of the cytomegalovirus-associated TCR beta chains recognize cytomegalovirus antigens.

The TCR was taken from a woman under 30 in good health and CMV-seronegative. The rearranged segments are TRBV5-4 and TRBJ2-7; TRBD2 might be the D gene, on 5 matching bases. Sequenced sample: PBMCs. The CDR3 is CASSKNADFGYEQYF. Here is the DNA: TGTGCCAGCAGCAAAAATGCGGACTTTGGGTACGAGCAGTACTTC.